Listed below are T cell receptor beta chains from one sample, sequenced in a study of T cell responses to AZD1222 COVID-19 vaccine. Assay: immunoSEQ multiplex PCR; the TCRdb copy retains only in-frame clones and omits some. The sample records about 140,000 clones, about 90% being singletons. The sample consisted of peripheral blood, taken on day 0 of AZD1222 vaccination. These receptors all stem from an adult in good health. CDR3s include the opening cysteine and the closing phenylalanine or tryptophan. D genes are given only for firm matches. The size field is filled for only some rows; it gives once, few, many or a size class.

NA	TRBV5-8	NA	TRBJ1-1	CASSLGEMVRAFF	TGTGCCAGCAGCTTAGGGGAGATGGTGAGAGCTTTCTTT
NA	TRBV7-9	NA	TRBJ2-7	CASSLAQDYEQYF	TGTGCCAGCAGCTTAGCGCAGGACTACGAGCAGTACTTC
NA	TRBV12-3/TRBV12-4	NA	TRBJ2-1	CASSPQDNEQFF	TGTGCCAGCAGCCCGCAGGACAATGAGCAGTTCTTC
NA	TRBV12-3/TRBV12-4	NA	TRBJ1-1	CASSLSDLEAFF	TGTGCCAGCAGTTTGTCGGACCTTGAAGCTTTCTTT
NA	TRBV19	NA	TRBJ1-6	CASSIGGGGNSPLHF	TGTGCCAGTAGTATAGGAGGGGGTGGAAATTCACCCCTCCACTTT
NA	TRBV12-3/TRBV12-4	NA	TRBJ1-2	CASSLRGYGYTF	TGTGCCAGCAGTTTACGGGGATATGGCTACACCTTC
NA	TRBV7-8	NA	TRBJ1-2	CASSYNPLRDLNYGYTF	TGTGCCAGCAGCTACAATCCCCTCCGAGACCTTAACTATGGCTACACCTTC
NA	TRBV7-2	TRBD2	TRBJ2-7	CASSLGGLAGYEQYF	TGTGCCAGCAGCTTAGGGGGACTAGCGGGGTACGAGCAGTACTTC
NA	TRBV3-1/TRBV3-2	NA	TRBJ1-6	CASSPYGGVSYNSPLHF	TGTGCCAGCAGCCCTTATGGGGGGGTTTCCTATAATTCACCCCTCCACTTT
NA	TRBV7-9	NA	TRBJ2-5	CASSPTGGEETQYF	TGTGCCAGCAGCCCCACGGGGGGCGAGGAGACCCAGTACTTC
NA	TRBV20-1	TRBD1	TRBJ1-1	CSARKGARAFF	TGCAGTGCTAGGAAGGGGGCGCGAGCTTTCTTT
NA	TRBV6-5	TRBD1	TRBJ2-3	CASGRQGSTDTQYF	TGTGCCAGCGGGCGACAGGGAAGCACAGATACGCAGTATTTT
once	TRBV7-9	TRBD2	TRBJ2-1	CASSPSGGLSYNEQFF	TGTGCCAGCAGCCCCAGCGGGGGCCTCTCCTACAATGAGCAGTTCTTC
NA	TRBV28	TRBD1	TRBJ1-2	CASSAGQGNYGYTF	TGTGCCAGCAGCGCGGGACAGGGGAACTATGGCTACACCTTC
NA	TRBV5-8	NA	TRBJ1-4	CASSLVDHPTNEKLFF	TGTGCCAGCAGCTTGGTGGATCACCCAACTAATGAAAAACTGTTTTTT
NA	TRBV19	TRBD2	TRBJ2-3	CASSRGAGGSDTQYF	TGTGCCAGTAGTAGAGGAGCGGGGGGTTCAGATACGCAGTATTTT
NA	TRBV5-1	NA	TRBJ1-2	CASSLEETYGYTF	TGCGCCAGCAGCTTGGAGGAAACCTATGGCTACACCTTC
NA	TRBV25-1	NA	TRBJ2-1	CASSQDRYDEQFF	TGTGCCAGCAGTCAAGACCGTTACGATGAGCAGTTCTTC
NA	TRBV28	TRBD1	TRBJ1-2	CACWAGGEEVYTF	TGTGCGTGCTGGGCAGGGGGCGAGGAGGTCTACACCTTC
few	TRBV6-5	NA	TRBJ1-2	CASSYSTGPGVYTF	TGTGCCAGCAGTTACTCAACAGGACCCGGAGTCTACACCTTC
NA	TRBV5-6	NA	TRBJ1-2	CASSLGLDSYGYTF	TGTGCCAGCAGCTTGGGTCTGGACAGCTATGGCTACACCTTC
NA	TRBV15	TRBD1	TRBJ1-5	CATSRTTGGLNQPQHF	TGTGCCACCAGCAGGACGACAGGGGGCTTAAATCAGCCCCAGCATTTT
NA	TRBV20-1	TRBD2	TRBJ2-7	CSASDLAGEVLYF	TGCAGTGCTAGTGACCTAGCGGGAGAAGTACTGTACTTC
NA	TRBV15	TRBD2	TRBJ2-1	CATSREARRASGDNEQFF	TGTGCCACCAGCAGAGAAGCGAGGAGGGCTAGCGGGGACAATGAGCAGTTCTTC
NA	TRBV28	TRBD2	TRBJ2-4	CASTPLEGTSGRGAKNIQYF	TGTGCCAGCACCCCACTGGAGGGGACTAGCGGGAGGGGAGCCAAAAACATTCAGTACTTC
NA	TRBV7-2	NA	TRBJ1-5	CASSDRNQPQHF	TGTGCCAGCAGCGATCGCAATCAGCCCCAGCATTTT
NA	TRBV14	NA	TRBJ2-1	CASSQDYVGDEQFF	TGTGCCAGCAGCCAAGATTACGTTGGTGATGAGCAGTTCTTC
once	TRBV7-2	NA	TRBJ1-2	CASSPNRRDGYTF	TGTGCCAGCAGCCCAAACCGCAGGGATGGCTACACCTTC
NA	TRBV7-9	TRBD1	TRBJ1-2	CASSWDSPAYYGYTF	TGTGCCAGCAGCTGGGACAGCCCTGCCTACTATGGCTACACCTTC
NA	TRBV2	NA	TRBJ2-7	CASERNLGGEQYF	TGTGCCAGCGAACGCAACTTGGGGGGAGAGCAGTACTTC
NA	TRBV7-9	TRBD1	TRBJ2-7	CASSLGAGGTYEQYF	TGTGCCAGCAGCTTAGGGGCAGGGGGAACCTACGAGCAGTACTTC
NA	TRBV12-3/TRBV12-4	NA	TRBJ1-2	CASSSAGEYGYTF	TGTGCCAGCAGTTCGGCCGGAGAGTATGGCTACACCTTC
NA	TRBV29-1	NA	TRBJ2-3	CSVLRRVFEDTQYF	TGCAGCGTCCTCAGACGGGTTTTTGAAGATACGCAGTATTTT
NA	TRBV27	TRBD2	TRBJ2-2	CASSPGTRPGELFF	TGTGCCAGCAGCCCTGGGACTAGGCCCGGGGAGCTGTTTTTT
NA	TRBV30	NA	TRBJ2-1	CAWSKLPKWFF	TGTGCCTGGAGTAAACTCCCCAAGTGGTTCTTC